These T cell receptor beta chains were read from a single sample in a study of read filtering for tumor transcriptome and immune sequencing. TCRdb re-called the reads through MiXCR, storing one row per CDR3 protein. The table has 100,000 to 150,000 distinct CDR3 sequences, 13% seen once. Sequenced material: a population of CD138-negative cells sorted from bone marrow. Receptors originate from a donor at least 40 years old with multiple myeloma. CDR3s include the opening cysteine and the closing phenylalanine or tryptophan.

J gene	V gene	CDR3 protein
TRBJ2-7	TRBV18	CASSPGSGYEQYF
TRBJ2-7	TRBV6-5	CASSYRASGYEQYF
TRBJ2-5	TRBV6-1	CASITRGVQETQYF
TRBJ2-6	TRBV7-2	CASSSGANVLTF
TRBJ1-1	TRBV15	CATSRDKSLGNTEAFF
TRBJ2-1	TRBV7-2	CASSLLGGEQFF
TRBJ1-1	TRBV28	CASSLTGYETEAFF
TRBJ2-7	TRBV20-1	CSTTRTGNYEQYF
TRBJ1-6	TRBV5-1	CASSVEGTSNSPLHF
TRBJ2-6	TRBV7-8	CASSLAEVSGANVLTF
TRBJ2-1	TRBV30	CAWTGLASYNEQFF
TRBJ2-5	TRBV7-9	CASRRGLAGTETQYF
TRBJ1-1	TRBV20-1	CSARDSRYRGWNTEAFF
TRBJ2-1	TRBV20-1	CSARALMTAYNEQFF
TRBJ2-1	TRBV11-3	CASRHSGRSDNEQFF
TRBJ2-5	TRBV25-1	CASSRPGEETQYF